Shown below are 5 T cell receptor beta chains from a single sample sequenced in a study of T-cell reconstitution after alpha-beta-depleted transplantation in children. This sample's TCRbeta library carried unique molecular identifier barcodes. TCRdb used MiXCR to reprocess the PCR reads, holding one entry per CDR3 protein. The sample records about 1,000,000 distinct CDR3 sequences, roughly 31% being singletons. Here the sequenced sample was PBMCs, mostly from graft donor cells, taken 360 days after TCRalphabeta/CD19-depleted stem cell transplant. The origin of the receptors is a boy under two years old who had a stem cell transplant for SCID, so the T cells may come from the graft donor.

A note on this clonotype: The conserved closing phenylalanine or tryptophan is absent in this CDR3, likely reflecting a read error. The V and J genes are TRBV12-3 or TRBV12-4 and TRBJ1-1; D gene uncertain. CDR3 length equals 15 residues. With 6 bases removed from V and 5 bases from J, the gap between germline ends came to 19 bases. The CDR3 coding sequence is TGTGCCAGCAGGCGCCCCCACGACGGCGCTACTGAAGCTTTCTGT. Translation: CASRRPHDGATEAFC.

There are a few counts of this clonotype. The chain carries TRBV5-5 and TRBJ2-1; D not resolved. Between the trimmed V and J ends, which lost 4 bases and 4 bases, there was a span of 12 bases. CDR3 size: 14 residues. Germline CDR1 and CDR2: SGHKS and YYEKEE (reference sequence). CDR3 residues: CASSPFGDYNEQFF. In DNA, the CDR3 is TGTGCCAGCAGCCCCTTTGGGGATTACAATGAGCAGTTCTTC.

This chain links TRBV12-3 or TRBV12-4 with TRBJ2-4, with TRBD1 identical over 7 bases. The V segment lost 8 bases and the J segment 5 bases; nucleotides outside the gene matches: 9. This CDR3 has 14 amino acids. CDR3 protein: CASRPDRAQNIQYF. CDR3 DNA: TGTGCCAGCCGGCCTGACAGGGCTCAAAACATTCAGTACTTC.

The J gene is TRBJ2-1, the V gene TRBV12-3 or TRBV12-4; 7 bases are a match to TRBD1. The CDR3 extends over 12 amino acids. V shed 4 bases and J 10 bases; nucleotides not matched to a gene: 4. CDR3: CASSSRQGEQFF. DNA for the CDR3: TGTGCCAGCAGTTCCAGACAGGGAGAGCAGTTCTTC.

V and J are TRBV5-1 and TRBJ2-5, with D perhaps matching TRBD1 (5 bases). Trimming pared 4 bases from V and 2 bases from J, leaving 15 bases between. CDR3 length equals 15 residues. In germline, CDR1 is SGHRS, CDR2 YFSETQ. Here the CDR3 DNA reads TGCGCCAGCAGCCCGGACCCAGGGCCACAAGAGACCCAGTACTTC. Translating gives CASSPDPGPQETQYF. Variable domain in full (rest from reference TRBV5-1 and TRBJ2-5): KAGVTQTPRYLIKTRGQQVTLSCSPISGHRSVSWYQQTPGQGLQFLFEYFSETQRNKGNFPGRFSGRQFSNSRSEMNVSTLELGDSALYLCASSPDPGPQETQYFGPGTRLLVL.